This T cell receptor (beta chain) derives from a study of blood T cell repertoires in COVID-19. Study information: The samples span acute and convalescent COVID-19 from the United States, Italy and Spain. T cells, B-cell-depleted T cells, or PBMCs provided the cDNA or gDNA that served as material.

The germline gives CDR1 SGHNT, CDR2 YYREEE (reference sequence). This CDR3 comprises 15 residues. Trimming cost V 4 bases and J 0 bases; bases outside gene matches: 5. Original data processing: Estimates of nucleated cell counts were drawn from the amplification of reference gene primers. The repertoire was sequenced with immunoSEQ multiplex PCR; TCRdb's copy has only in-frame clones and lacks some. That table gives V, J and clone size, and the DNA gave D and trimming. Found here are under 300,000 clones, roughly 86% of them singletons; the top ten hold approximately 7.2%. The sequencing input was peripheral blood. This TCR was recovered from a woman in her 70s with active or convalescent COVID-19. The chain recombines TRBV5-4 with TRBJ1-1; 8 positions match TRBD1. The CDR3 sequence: CASSKDRGLNTEAFF. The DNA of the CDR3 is TGTGCCAGCAGCAAAGACAGGGGTCTGAACACTGAAGCTTTCTTT.